The present T cell receptor beta chain was sequenced within a study of graft-versus-host responses after intestinal transplantation. Study overall: Recipients had multivisceral, liver-intestinal, or isolated intestinal transplants.

In regard to this clone: Its cognate antigen is unknown.

Study-wide points: Those patients showing graft-donor T cell macrochimerism displayed high graft-versus-host to host-versus-graft clonal ratios in allografts.

Clones were sequenced by immunoSEQ multiplex PCR, and TCRdb holds only the in-frame ones, with some missing. The sample holds 40,000 or so clones, nearly 90% seen once. The CDR3 covers 14 residues. Per the germline V gene, CDR1 is LNHDA and CDR2 is SQIVND (reference sequence). With 7 bases clipped from V and 6 bases from J, the junction kept 6 bases outside the gene matches. Specimen: PBMCs, collected 267 days after transplant. The chain has TRBV19 and TRBJ2-2; 9 nucleotides align to TRBD1. This clonotype was sampled from a human patient who received an intestinal transplant, so some T cells may come from the graft donor. CDR3 amino acids: CASKHRGLAGELFF. Here the CDR3 DNA reads TGTGCCAGTAAGCACAGGGGGCTTGCCGGGGAGCTGTTTTTT.